Each of the 24 T cell receptor beta chains below was sequenced from the same sample in a study of blood T cell repertoires in COVID-19. Generated by immunoSEQ multiplex PCR, the TCRdb table keeps only in-frame clones and is missing some. This repertoire shows some 46,000 clones, more than 80% found once; its top ten account for about 6.8%. What was sequenced was peripheral blood. These receptor sequences come from a man in his sixties with acute or convalescent COVID-19.

The chain links TRBV5-1 to TRBJ1-3, with 9 bases that match TRBD1. Germline-derived CDR1 and CDR2 are SGHRS and YFSETQ. The CDR3 has 15 residues. Unmatched junction bases numbered 2, after V lost 0 bases and J lost 4 bases. CDR3 amino acids: CASSLEQGAGNTIYF. CDR3 coding DNA: TGCGCCAGCAGCTTGGAACAGGGGGCAGGAAACACCATATATTTT.

This chain joins TRBV6-1 and TRBJ2-7; the match to TRBD1 covers 7 bases. Trimming took 2 bases from V and 3 from J; bases not matched to a gene: 7. The germline CDR1 and CDR2 sequences are MNHNS and SASEGT. CDR3 length equals 15 residues. CDR3 nucleotide sequence: TGTGCCAGCAGTGAATCCGGGACAGCCCTCTACGAGCAGTACTTC. Translating gives CASSESGTALYEQYF.

This clone was seen a single time. The chain carries TRBV10-3 and TRBJ2-3; D remains unclear. CDR3 length equals 18 residues. V lost 5 bases and J 0 bases, leaving 21 bases between the germline ends. Germline CDR1 and CDR2: ENHRY and SYGVKD. In DNA, the CDR3 is TGTGCCATCAGTCGTACGATAAAAAACCAAGCCAGCACAGATACGCAGTATTTT. Its protein is CAISRTIKNQASTDTQYF.

The chain employs TRBV28 and TRBJ1-4; D possibly corresponds to TRBD1 (6 bases). CDR3 length: 14 residues. Trimming took off 2 bases at V and 7 bases at J, with 11 bases between the two ends. Germline V gene sequence: CDR1 MDHEN, CDR2 SYDVKM. In DNA, the CDR3 is TGTGCCAGCAGTTTAGGGGGCAAGGGTGAAAAACTGTTTTTT. This codes for CASSLGGKGEKLFF.

This clone was picked up a small number of times. Other nucleotide sequences in the sample specify the same CDR3. The chain couples TRBV27 to TRBJ1-6; D perhaps matches TRBD1 (5 bases). This CDR3 region has 16 residues. V lost 3 bases, J lost 0 bases, and 9 bases lay in between. CDR1 and CDR2 from the germline V gene are MNHEY and SMNVEV (reference sequence). The CDR3 DNA reads TGTGCCAGCAGTTTGGGGGGGGGCTCCTATAATTCACCCCTCCACTTT. Its translation: CASSLGGGSYNSPLHF.

This clone showed up just once. The chain couples TRBV9 to TRBJ2-7; TRBD2 matches 8 bases. Per germline, CDR1 SGDLS and CDR2 YYNGEE. The CDR3 sequence is 15 residues long. V shed 0 bases, J shed 1 base, and the junction held 3 bases outside the gene matches. The CDR3 DNA sequence: TGTGCCAGCAGCGTAGGAGGGACTAGGTCCTACGAGCAGTACTTC. Its translation is CASSVGGTRSYEQYF.

This clone has a single count. The chain uses TRBV13 and TRBJ2-2; the match to TRBD2 covers 12 bases. The CDR3 sequence is 17 residues long. Germline V gene sequence: CDR1 PRHDT, CDR2 FYEKMQ (reference sequence). V was pared by 6 bases and J by 2 bases, with 7 bases of the junction left unmatched. CDR3 residues: CASSETSGRPNTGELFF. CDR3 DNA: TGTGCCAGCAGTGAGACTAGCGGGAGACCAAACACCGGGGAGCTGTTTTTT.

The rearrangement joins TRBV2 to TRBJ2-7; TRBD2 might be the D (6 bases). V lost 3 bases, J lost 2 bases, and 11 bases lay in between. Germline CDR1 SNHLY, CDR2 FYNNEI. The CDR3 is 14 residues long. CDR3 protein: CASSDRLDPYEQYF. In DNA form, the CDR3 reads TGTGCCAGCAGTGACCGACTAGACCCCTACGAGCAGTACTTC. Looking up the rest from reference TRBV2 and TRBJ2-7 gives the full variable domain: EPEVTQTPSHQVTQMGQEVILRCVPISNHLYFYWYRQILGQKVEFLVSFYNNEISEKSEIFDDQFSVERPDGSNFTLKIRSTKLEDSAMYFCASSDRLDPYEQYFGPGTRLTVT.

This chain links TRBV20-1 with TRBJ2-3; D is unclear. V was cut by 6 bases and J by 4 bases, with 5 bases left in between. Germline V gene lookup returns CDR1 DFQATT and CDR2 SNEGSKA (reference sequence). The CDR3 is 10 amino acids. This chain's CDR3 is CSAGADTQYF. CDR3 in DNA: TGCAGTGCCGGAGCAGATACGCAGTATTTT.

This clone was detected once. CDR3 protein: CASSEGWTGGATNEKLFF. The CDR3 nucleotides are TGTGCCAGCAGTGAAGGGTGGACAGGGGGTGCAACTAATGAAAAACTGTTTTTT. V gene TRBV2 combines with J gene TRBJ1-4; 10 nucleotides line up with TRBD1. Germline CDR1 and CDR2: SNHLY and FYNNEI. The CDR3 is 18 amino acids. V shed 1 base and J 0 bases; nucleotides not matched to a gene: 5. The full variable domain, completed using reference TRBV2 and TRBJ1-4, is EPEVTQTPSHQVTQMGQEVILRCVPISNHLYFYWYRQILGQKVEFLVSFYNNEISEKSEIFDDQFSVERPDGSNFTLKIRSTKLEDSAMYFCASSEGWTGGATNEKLFFGSGTQLSVL.

The chain recombines TRBV29-1 with TRBJ2-1; no reliable D call. CDR1 and CDR2 from the germline V gene are SQVTM and ANQGSEA. V gave up 4 bases and J gave up 8 bases, with 18 bases separating them. This CDR3 contains 14 residues. CDR3 DNA: TGCAGCGTTGTTAACGGAGCTATAAAGTATGAGCAGTTCTTC. Its protein is CSVVNGAIKYEQFF.

V gene TRBV7-3 combines with J gene TRBJ2-1; 7 nucleotides align to TRBD1. J gave up 3 bases and V 1 base, and 6 bases lay outside the gene matches. CDR1 and CDR2 from the germline V gene are SGHTA and FQGTGA. This CDR3 spans 16 amino acids. In DNA, the CDR3 is TGTGCCAGCAGCTTAATGGGTGGACAGGTCTACAATGAGCAGTTCTTC. It yields the protein CASSLMGGQVYNEQFF.

The genes are TRBV28 and TRBJ1-2; perhaps TRBD1 as D (6 bases). The V end lost 6 bases, the J end lost 4 bases, and 21 bases lay between the germline ends. Germline lookup yields CDR1 MDHEN and CDR2 SYDVKM. The CDR3 sequence is 16 residues long. The CDR3 loop is CASRRIAITGRYGYTF. For the CDR3, the DNA is TGTGCCAGCAGGCGAATAGCTATCACAGGGCGCTATGGCTACACCTTC.

A single count supports this clone. Written as DNA, the CDR3 is TGCAGCGTTGCGACAGGGGACAATGAGCAGTTCTTC. This translates into CSVATGDNEQFF. V and J are TRBV29-1 and TRBJ2-1; 8 bases map to TRBD1. CDR3 size: 12 residues. Germline V gene sequence: CDR1 SQVTM, CDR2 ANQGSEA. Germline trimming cut 4 bases from V and 5 bases from J; bases unmatched to any gene: 1.

The J gene is TRBJ2-7, the V gene TRBV29-1; a weak D match, TRBD1 (6 bases). The V gene's germline CDR1 is SQVTM and CDR2 ANQGSEA. The CDR3 covers 13 residues. The V and J ends lost 3 bases and 0 bases respectively, with 9 bases between them. CDR3 sequence reads: CSVEGHSSYEQYF. The CDR3 DNA sequence: TGCAGCGTTGAGGGACATTCCTCCTACGAGCAGTACTTC.

V gene TRBV19 combines with J gene TRBJ2-7; maybe TRBD2 (6 bases). This CDR3 is built from 14 residues. Germline loops: CDR1 LNHDA, CDR2 SQIVND (reference sequence). Trimming removed 4 bases from V and 0 bases from J, with 10 bases in between. This chain's CDR3 is CASSTTRFSYEQYF. For the CDR3, the DNA is TGTGCCAGTAGTACGACTAGATTCTCCTACGAGCAGTACTTC.

The chain is built from TRBV28 and TRBJ2-1, with TRBD2 matching over 16 bases. Germline V gives CDR1 MDHEN, CDR2 SYDVKM. This CDR3 region has 20 residues. Losses at the gene ends were 3 bases for V and 0 bases for J; bases not matched to a gene: 8. CDR3 protein: CASSFAMGLAGGSSYNEQFF. In nucleotides, the CDR3 is TGTGCCAGCAGTTTTGCGATGGGACTAGCGGGAGGGAGCTCCTACAATGAGCAGTTCTTC.

J is TRBJ2-2 and V is TRBV5-1, with 8 bases identical to TRBD1. J gave up 4 bases and V 0 bases, and 8 bases lay outside the gene matches. The CDR3 runs to 17 residues. From germline, CDR1 is SGHRS and CDR2 YFSETQ. CDR3 region: CASSLARTGRGTGELFF. In DNA, the CDR3 is TGCGCCAGCAGCTTGGCCAGGACAGGGAGAGGCACCGGGGAGCTGTTTTTT.

This chain links TRBV6-1 with TRBJ1-5; D call uncertain. Per the germline V gene, CDR1 is MNHNS and CDR2 is SASEGT. Trimming removed 2 bases from V and 1 base from J, with 15 bases in between. The CDR3 runs 17 residues. The CDR3 DNA follows: TGTGCCAGCAGTGAATATAGATTCCGGGTCAGCAATCAGCCCCAGCATTTT. Its protein product is CASSEYRFRVSNQPQHF.

This rearrangement joins TRBV28 to TRBJ1-6; the D gene is possibly TRBD1 (6 bases). Germline CDR1 and CDR2: MDHEN and SYDVKM. The germline V and J ends were trimmed by 7 bases and 7 bases, with 11 bases remaining between them. The CDR3 is 13 residues long. The CDR3 DNA follows: TGTGCCAGCACCCGGACAGTAAATTCACCCCTCCACTTT. It encodes CASTRTVNSPLHF.

This clone was observed a handful of times. The chain employs TRBV11-3 and TRBJ2-3; D is possibly TRBD1 (5 bases). The germline V and J ends were trimmed by 1 base and 0 bases, with 5 bases remaining between them. The CDR3 consists of 14 residues. Germline V gives CDR1 SGHNT, CDR2 YENEEA. CDR3 nucleotide sequence: TGTGCCAGCAGCTTAGGGGGCAGCACAGATACGCAGTATTTT. This translates into CASSLGGSTDTQYF.

The chain employs TRBV6-6 and TRBJ2-5, with 12 nucleotides matching TRBD2. There are 15 residues in the CDR3. Germline CDR1 reads MNHNY; CDR2 reads SVGAGI (reference sequence). The V segment lost 8 bases and the J segment 5 bases; nucleotides outside the gene matches: 9. The CDR3 DNA sequence: TGTGCCAGCGATAGACTAGCGGGAGATGTTGAGACCCAGTACTTC. This encodes CASDRLAGDVETQYF.

The chain employs TRBV5-1 and TRBJ1-3; perhaps TRBD1 as D (6 bases). This CDR3 is built from 19 residues. CDR1 and CDR2 (germline): SGHRS, YFSETQ. The V end lost 4 bases, the J end lost 0 bases, and 23 bases lay between the germline ends. As DNA, the CDR3 is TGCGCCAGCAGCCCGCGGACAGTGGCGGGCACAAGCTCTGGAAACACCATATATTTT. Amino acids: CASSPRTVAGTSSGNTIYF.

The J gene is TRBJ1-3, the V gene TRBV28, with D possibly being TRBD1 (6 bases). The CDR3 runs to 18 residues. V shed 5 bases and J shed 0 bases, with 20 bases lying between them. In germline, CDR1 is MDHEN, CDR2 SYDVKM. CDR3 sequence (DNA): TGTGCCAGCAGTGTGTACAGGGTCGGCCCCAACTCTGGAAACACCATATATTTT. It yields the protein CASSVYRVGPNSGNTIYF.